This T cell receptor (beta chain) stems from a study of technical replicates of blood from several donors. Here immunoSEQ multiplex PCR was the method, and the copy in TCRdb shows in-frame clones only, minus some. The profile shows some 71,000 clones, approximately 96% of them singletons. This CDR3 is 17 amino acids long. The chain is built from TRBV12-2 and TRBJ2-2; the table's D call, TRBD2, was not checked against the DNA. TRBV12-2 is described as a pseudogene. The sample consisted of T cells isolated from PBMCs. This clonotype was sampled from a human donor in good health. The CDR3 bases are TGTGCAAGTCGCTTAGGTACTAGAACTGATTTTTGCGGGGAGCTGTTTTTT. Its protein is CASRLGTRTDFCGELFF.